This entry lists 9 T cell receptor beta chains sequenced from one sample in a study of blood T cell repertoires in COVID-19. Assay: immunoSEQ multiplex PCR; the TCRdb copy retains only in-frame clones and omits some. The sample yields about 280,000 clones, 75% to 90% seen once. The sample consisted of PBMCs or T cells enriched from blood (not recorded which). The receptors derive from a woman between 45 and 65 years old who had recovered from COVID-19.

The CDR3 nucleotides are TGCAGCGTTGGAGAGACAGGAGCCTACGAGCAGTACTTC. It translates to CSVGETGAYEQYF. V and J are TRBV29-1 and TRBJ2-7; tentative D call: TRBD1 (6 bases). V shed 4 bases and J shed 2 bases, with 12 bases lying between them. Germline loops: CDR1 SQVTM, CDR2 ANQGSEA. The CDR3 has 13 amino acids.

In this sample, this clone turned up many times. The J gene is TRBJ1-1, the V gene TRBV18; D is ambiguous. V was cut by 2 bases and J by 3 bases, with 7 bases left in between. CDR3 size: 13 residues. Germline V gene lookup returns CDR1 KGHSH and CDR2 LQKENI. CDR3 sequence: CASSPDWDTEAFF. CDR3 nucleotide sequence: TGTGCCAGCTCACCAGACTGGGACACTGAAGCTTTCTTT. Full variable domain (outside the CDR3, taken from reference TRBV18 and TRBJ1-1): NAGVMQNPRHLVRRRGQEARLRCSPMKGHSHVYWYRQLPEEGLKFMVYLQKENIIDESGMPKERFSAEFPKEGPSILRIQQVVRGDSAAYFCASSPDWDTEAFFGQGTRLTVV.

The chain joins TRBV28 to TRBJ1-3; D is unresolved. The CDR3 sequence is 12 residues long. From germline, CDR1 is MDHEN and CDR2 SYDVKM. Trimming cost V 2 bases and J 9 bases, with 8 bases left between them. The CDR3 nucleotides read TGTGCCAGCAGTTTAATAGAGAGCACCATATATTTT. Its translation: CASSLIESTIYF.

The chain recombines TRBV30 with TRBJ2-3; a weak D match, TRBD1 (5 bases). Per germline, CDR1 GTSNPN and CDR2 SVGIG (reference sequence). Trimming took 1 base from V and 3 from J, leaving 11 bases between them. This CDR3 comprises 14 residues. This chain's CDR3 is CAWSEQGNTDTQYF. CDR3 in DNA: TGTGCCTGGAGTGAGCAGGGAAATACAGATACGCAGTATTTT.

CDR3: CASSLEGRGEKLFF. As DNA, the CDR3 is TGCGCCAGCAGCTTGGAGGGGCGGGGAGAAAAACTGTTTTTT. This sequence joins TRBV5-1 and TRBJ1-4; possibly TRBD1 for D (5 bases). Germline CDR1 is SGHRS and CDR2 is YFSETQ. This CDR3 has 14 amino acids. The V end was cut by 0 bases, the J end by 8 bases, with 11 bases between. Full variable domain (remainder filled in from reference TRBV5-1 and TRBJ1-4): KAGVTQTPRYLIKTRGQQVTLSCSPISGHRSVSWYQQTPGQGLQFLFEYFSETQRNKGNFPGRFSGRQFSNSRSEMNVSTLELGDSALYLCASSLEGRGEKLFFGSGTQLSVL.

The chain links TRBV28 to TRBJ2-4, with D maybe TRBD2 (6 bases). CDR1 and CDR2 (germline): MDHEN, SYDVKM. V was clipped by 5 bases and J by 0 bases, with 11 bases between them. This CDR3 has 15 residues. The CDR3 region has the DNA TGTGCCAGCAGTCCCTCGGGACTAGCCAAAAACATTCAGTACTTC. Protein: CASSPSGLAKNIQYF.

This clone was recorded once. The chain uses TRBV5-6 and TRBJ1-1; D gene unclear. Trimming cost V 0 bases and J 2 bases, with 14 bases left between them. The germline V gene has CDR1 SGHDT and CDR2 YYEEEE. This CDR3 region has 16 residues. In nucleotides, the CDR3 is TGTGCCAGCAGCTTGGTCGTTCCGGCAGGCAACACTGAAGCTTTCTTT. It yields the protein CASSLVVPAGNTEAFF.

The genes are TRBV28 and TRBJ1-2, with TRBD1 matching over 7 bases. With V trimmed by 6 bases and J by 8 bases, 3 bases remained unmatched. CDR3 size: 11 residues. Germline V gene sequence: CDR1 MDHEN, CDR2 SYDVKM. The CDR3 nucleotides read TGTGCCAGCAGCCCAGGGGGAGGCTACACCTTC. It is translated as CASSPGGGYTF.

The gene calls are TRBV13 and TRBJ1-1; weak D call: TRBD1 (6 bases). Germline-derived CDR1 and CDR2 are PRHDT and FYEKMQ (reference sequence). Trimming took off 1 base at V and 14 bases at J, with 29 bases between the two ends. This CDR3 spans 17 amino acids. The CDR3 DNA reads as TGTGCCAGCAGCTTAGCAGGGAGGCGATCGGGGGGCCCTGAGGGGTTCTTT. This codes for CASSLAGRRSGGPEGFF. The variable domain in full, completed from reference TRBV13 and TRBJ1-1, reads AAGVIQSPRHLIKEKRETATLKCYPIPRHDTVYWYQQGPGQDPQFLISFYEKMQSDKGSIPDRFSAQQFSDYHSELNMSSLELGDSALYFCASSLAGRRSGGPEGFFGQGTRLTVV.